This T cell receptor beta chain was captured in a study of OX40 agonist ivuxolimab in advanced cancers. Study-level information: Aged roughly 23 to 85 with a mean of approximately 57 years, they were almost 85% male.

Losses at the gene ends were 2 bases for V and 4 bases for J; bases not matched to a gene: 10. Germline V CDR1 and CDR2: SGHNT, YYREEE (reference sequence). The CDR3 consists of 16 residues. Exclusion applied to patients with autoimmune disease history or systemic immunosuppression. The timepoints at which blood was sampled were baseline, cycle 4 day 1, and cycle 7 day 1. Sequencing was performed with immunoSEQ multiplex PCR; in TCRdb, only in-frame clones are kept and a portion is missing. The sample shows tens of thousands of clones, roughly nine tenths of them seen only once. This chain links TRBV5-4 with TRBJ2-5; 8 bases line up with TRBD2. The sequenced sample was CD4+ or CD8+ T cells sorted from blood, obtained in a trial of the OX40 agonist ivuxolimab. This TCR was recovered from an adult with an advanced solid tumor such as melanoma, head and neck, liver or kidney cancer. CDR3 loop: CASSFNYGGRLETQYF. The DNA of the CDR3 is TGTGCCAGCAGCTTCAATTACGGCGGGAGGCTAGAGACCCAGTACTTC.